The 26 T cell receptor beta chains below all came from one sample that was sequenced in a study of blood T cell repertoires in COVID-19. Data came from immunoSEQ multiplex PCR; TCRdb stores just in-frame clones and leaves some out. The repertoire holds 350,000 or so clones, with about 91% as singletons. Material: peripheral blood. These receptors were obtained from a woman in her thirties with COVID-19, enrolled during active disease.

This clone was seen once. This chain joins TRBV2 and TRBJ1-1; the D is unclear. V was trimmed by 0 bases and J by 5 bases, leaving 10 bases between them. The CDR3 is 14 amino acids. CDR1 is SNHLY, CDR2 FYNNEI, per germline. The CDR3 here is CASSEALRGTEAFF. DNA for the CDR3: TGTGCCAGCAGTGAAGCGCTTAGAGGGACTGAAGCTTTCTTT.

V usage is TRBV28 and J usage is TRBJ1-3; maybe TRBD1 (6 bases). V lost 7 bases and J 0 bases, leaving 16 bases between the germline ends. The CDR3 consists of 16 residues. CDR1 and CDR2 (germline): MDHEN, SYDVKM. This CDR3 reads CASTGPDRFSGNTIYF. The CDR3 nucleotides read TGTGCCAGCACCGGGCCCGACAGGTTCTCTGGAAACACCATATATTTT.

This chain joins TRBV27 and TRBJ2-7; 8 nucleotides align to TRBD2. This CDR3 has 13 amino acids. The V and J ends lost 6 bases and 2 bases, in that order; junction bases with no gene match: 3. Germline CDR1 and CDR2: MNHEY and SMNVEV (reference sequence). This CDR3 reads CASRRAGAYEQYV. The DNA of the CDR3 is TGTGCCAGCAGAAGAGCGGGGGCCTACGAGCAGTACGTC.

This sequence joins TRBV27 and TRBJ2-3; D is unresolved. Trimming stripped 1 base from V and 0 bases from J, with 5 bases between. Germline V gene data show CDR1 as MNHEY and CDR2 as SMNVEV (reference sequence). The length of the CDR3 is 14 residues. The chain's CDR3 is CASSLWRSTDTQYF. The CDR3 DNA reads TGTGCCAGCAGTTTATGGCGGAGCACAGATACGCAGTATTTT.

The rearrangement links TRBV6-5 to TRBJ2-2; TRBD1 matches at 10 bases. Germline V gene sequence: CDR1 MNHEY, CDR2 SVGAGI. V gave up 6 bases and J gave up 7 bases; unmatched junction bases: 8. The CDR3 has 15 residues. In DNA, the CDR3 is TGTGCCAGCAGAAAACTAGGGACAGGGGACGGGGAGCTGTTTTTT. It codes for CASRKLGTGDGELFF.

This chain connects TRBV7-2 to TRBJ2-5; D possibly corresponds to TRBD1 (5 bases). The CDR3 is 14 amino acids. Germline loops: CDR1 SGHTA, CDR2 FQGNSA. Deletions cut 4 bases from V and 5 bases from J, with 14 bases between. The CDR3 spells CASSSQGPPETQYF. DNA for the CDR3: TGTGCCAGCAGCTCCCAGGGTCCCCCGGAGACCCAGTACTTC.

V gene TRBV6-5 combines with J gene TRBJ1-2; D is uncertain. With 4 bases removed from V and 4 bases from J, the gap between germline ends came to 16 bases. Per the germline V gene, CDR1 is MNHEY and CDR2 is SVGAGI. The CDR3 extends over 15 amino acids. The CDR3 region has the DNA TGTGCCAGCAGTTCCCGGGAAGGTTGGGGCTATGGCTACACCTTC. The encoded protein is CASSSREGWGYGYTF.

The chain has TRBV5-1 and TRBJ2-5; TRBD2 aligns across 14 bases. After removal of 7 bases from V and 2 bases from J, the junction contained 7 bases not matched to a gene. The CDR3 contains 16 residues. From germline, CDR1 is SGHRS and CDR2 YFSETQ. This chain's CDR3 is CASPTSGGAPQETQYF. The CDR3 nucleotides read TGCGCCAGCCCGACTAGCGGGGGGGCACCGCAAGAGACCCAGTACTTC.

CDR3 region: CASSPGPGQGGNTIYF. In DNA form, the CDR3 reads TGTGCCAGCAGCCCCGGCCCGGGACAGGGCGGAAACACCATATATTTT. The V and J genes are TRBV7-2 and TRBJ1-3, with 9 bases fitting TRBD1. V shed 5 bases and J 4 bases; nucleotides not matched to a gene: 9. Germline CDR1 reads SGHTA; CDR2 reads FQGNSA. This CDR3 spans 16 amino acids.

This clone was counted once. V usage is TRBV2 and J usage is TRBJ2-7; 8 bases fit TRBD1. Germline V gene sequence: CDR1 SNHLY, CDR2 FYNNEI. There are 15 residues in the CDR3. With 2 bases clipped from V and 3 bases from J, the junction kept 6 bases outside the gene matches. The CDR3 sequence: CASSETGQGNYEQYF. As DNA, the CDR3 is TGTGCCAGCAGTGAAACAGGACAGGGAAACTACGAGCAGTACTTC. The complete variable domain, with remaining parts taken from reference TRBV2 and TRBJ2-7, reads EPEVTQTPSHQVTQMGQEVILRCVPISNHLYFYWYRQILGQKVEFLVSFYNNEISEKSEIFDDQFSVERPDGSNFTLKIRSTKLEDSAMYFCASSETGQGNYEQYFGPGTRLTVT.

The chain has TRBV28 and TRBJ2-7; 8 positions agree with TRBD1. This CDR3 spans 17 amino acids. Per germline, CDR1 MDHEN and CDR2 SYDVKM. Losses at the gene ends were 1 base for V and 0 bases for J; bases not matched to a gene: 8. As DNA, the CDR3 is TGTGCCAGCAGTTTATCTCCGGGACAGGTAGGCTCCTACGAGCAGTACTTC. Protein product: CASSLSPGQVGSYEQYF.

This chain links TRBV6-5 with TRBJ1-2; TRBD1 agrees at 9 bases. Trimming took 9 bases from V and 3 from J; bases not matched to a gene: 11. Germline CDR1 and CDR2: MNHEY and SVGAGI. The CDR3 is 15 amino acids. The CDR3 loop is CASTRSGTGYYGYTF. The DNA of the CDR3 is TGTGCCAGTACCCGATCAGGGACAGGGTACTATGGCTACACCTTC.

V and J are TRBV30 and TRBJ1-3; possible D gene TRBD1, 5 bases. V lost 3 bases to trimming and J lost 0 bases, with 12 bases between them. The CDR3 extends over 15 amino acids. The germline CDR1 and CDR2 sequences are GTSNPN and SVGIG (reference sequence). This CDR3 is CAWRRQNHSGNTIYF. The CDR3 DNA reads TGTGCCTGGAGGCGACAGAACCACTCTGGAAACACCATATATTTT.

The V gene is TRBV5-8, the J gene TRBJ1-2; 7 bases match TRBD1. J was trimmed by 8 bases and V by 0 bases; bases with no gene match: 13. The CDR3 sequence is 16 residues long. CDR1 SGHTS and CDR2 YDEGEE come from the germline V gene. CDR3: CASSLAGNRGQRGYTF. Written as DNA, the CDR3 is TGTGCCAGCAGCTTGGCGGGCAACCGGGGACAGAGAGGCTACACCTTC.

The CDR3 here is CASSLGSTGAYGYTF. CDR3 bases: TGCGCCAGCAGCTTAGGATCGACGGGAGCCTATGGCTACACCTTC. The chain joins TRBV5-1 to TRBJ1-2, with unresolved D. The CDR3 runs 15 residues. Germline-derived CDR1 and CDR2 are SGHRS and YFSETQ. V was shortened by 2 bases and J by 4 bases, with 15 bases between the two germline ends.

V is TRBV11-3 and J is TRBJ2-1; D possibly corresponds to TRBD2 (6 bases). Germline V gives CDR1 SGHNT, CDR2 YENEEA. CDR3 size: 15 residues. Trimming pared 1 base from V and 7 bases from J, leaving 14 bases between. This chain's CDR3 is CASSLGGLIANEQFF. CDR3 in DNA: TGTGCCAGCAGCTTAGGGGGACTCATAGCTAATGAGCAGTTCTTC.

This clone has a single count. The chain is built from TRBV29-1 and TRBJ2-3, with D possibly TRBD1 on 6 matching bases. Germline CDR1 is SQVTM and CDR2 is ANQGSEA. Trimming shortened V by 4 bases and J by 4 bases, and 12 bases separated the two germline ends. This CDR3 spans 13 amino acids. CDR3 residues: CSVAQGFADTQYF. DNA for the CDR3: TGCAGCGTTGCACAGGGTTTCGCAGATACGCAGTATTTT.

The chain couples TRBV13 to TRBJ2-5; possibly TRBD2 for D (5 bases). V dropped 5 bases and J dropped 5 bases, with 21 bases sitting between them. The germline V gene has CDR1 PRHDT and CDR2 FYEKMQ (reference sequence). The CDR3 contains 16 residues. The CDR3 region is CASSIGPAEGLETQYF. For the CDR3, the DNA is TGTGCCAGCAGCATCGGACCAGCCGAGGGTCTGGAGACCCAGTACTTC.

This chain connects TRBV9 to TRBJ2-2; TRBD2 matches 7 bases. The length of the CDR3 is 14 residues. The trim removed 7 bases at V and 0 bases at J, leaving 3 bases unmatched. Germline CDR1 and CDR2: SGDLS and YYNGEE. The CDR3 DNA follows: TGTGCCAGCGGGGCGGGGGCGAACACCGGGGAGCTGTTTTTT. Its translation: CASGAGANTGELFF.

V and J are TRBV19 and TRBJ2-5; 8 bases match TRBD1. V lost 3 bases, J lost 1 base, and 4 bases stayed unmatched. From germline, CDR1 is LNHDA and CDR2 SQIVND (reference sequence). The CDR3 extends over 15 amino acids. The CDR3 here is CASSIVRGPQETQYF. CDR3 nucleotide sequence: TGTGCCAGTAGTATTGTCAGGGGGCCCCAAGAGACCCAGTACTTC.

The chain is built from TRBV11-3 and TRBJ1-1, with 7 bases lining up with TRBD1. V shed 8 bases, J shed 1 base, and the junction held 4 bases outside the gene matches. This CDR3 is 13 amino acids long. Germline V CDR1 and CDR2: SGHNT, YENEEA. The CDR3 reads CASARQGNTEAFF. CDR3 DNA: TGTGCCAGCGCGAGACAGGGGAACACTGAAGCTTTCTTT. The full variable domain, with the rest looked up from reference TRBV11-3 and TRBJ1-1, is EAGVVQSPRYKIIEKKQPVAFWCNPISGHNTLYWYLQNLGQGPELLIRYENEEAVDDSQLPKDRFSAERLKGVDSTLKIQPAELGDSAVYLCASARQGNTEAFFGQGTRLTVV.

This chain uses TRBV3-1 (or the pseudogene TRBV3-2) with TRBJ1-3; TRBD1 agrees at 9 bases. CDR1 LGHDT and CDR2 YNNKEL come from the germline V gene (reference sequence). With V trimmed by 5 bases and J by 4 bases, 6 bases remained unmatched. This CDR3 comprises 15 residues. The CDR3: CASSSTGQGGNTIYF. The CDR3 coding sequence is TGTGCCAGCAGCTCAACGGGACAGGGAGGAAACACCATATATTTT.

V gene TRBV28 combines with J gene TRBJ1-2, with D maybe TRBD1 (5 bases). V was pared by 5 bases and J by 4 bases, with 11 bases between. Germline V gene sequence: CDR1 MDHEN, CDR2 SYDVKM. The CDR3 length is 13 residues. The CDR3 coding sequence is TGTGCCAGCAGTGTAAGTGGGGCCTATGGCTACACCTTC. This sequence encodes CASSVSGAYGYTF.

The gene calls are TRBV4-3 and TRBJ2-1; TRBD2 aligns across 10 bases. The CDR3 covers 16 residues. Germline CDR1 reads LGHNA; CDR2 reads YSLEER. The J segment lost 7 bases and the V segment lost 0 bases, leaving 6 bases of the junction unmatched. CDR3 region: CASSQEASGGQNEQFF. CDR3 bases: TGCGCCAGCAGCCAAGAAGCTAGCGGGGGTCAGAATGAGCAGTTCTTC.

There are a few counts of this clone. The rearrangement uses TRBV19 and TRBJ2-2, with 10 bases aligning to TRBD2. The ends lost 9 bases at V and 5 bases at J; junction bases unmatched: 6. Germline V gene sequence: CDR1 LNHDA, CDR2 SQIVND (reference sequence). This CDR3 has 14 residues. This CDR3 reads CASRPAGGTGELFF. The CDR3 DNA sequence: TGTGCCAGCAGACCAGCGGGGGGGACCGGGGAGCTGTTTTTT.

The count of this clone is one. The CDR3 nucleotides are TGTGCCAGCAGCCCTGACAGGACAGGGGGCTTGGGGGAGCTGTTTTTT. Encoded protein: CASSPDRTGGLGELFF. The gene calls are TRBV3-1 (or the pseudogene TRBV3-2) and TRBJ2-2, with 11 bases that match TRBD1. Germline V gene lookup returns CDR1 LGHDT and CDR2 YNNKEL (reference sequence). The J segment lost 8 bases and the V segment lost 4 bases, leaving 9 bases of the junction unmatched. CDR3 size: 16 residues.